Reported below is one TCR beta chain. The data derive from a study of blood T cells in healthy people across ages. In terms of origin and age, donors were healthy Caucasian individuals from Russia aged about 6 to 90. The germline gives CDR1 SGHTA, CDR2 FQGNSA. The CDR3 spans 14 residues. Combining a sample-barcoded 5' primer with a J-beta primer mix, a second PCR ran for 7 to 11 cycles. TCRdb recomputed calls from the 5' RACE reads with MiXCR, one row per CDR3 protein. Here the sample spans about 900,000 distinct CDR3 sequences, 62% being singletons. The V gene is TRBV7-2, the J gene TRBJ2-7, with a possible D match to TRBD1 (6 bases). The J call may be mistaken, given a closer DNA end match to TRBJ2-5. The TCR comes from a man aged 25 to 45 in good health. Sequences were obtained from blood. CDR3 protein: CASSWKQGRETQYF. The CDR3 coding sequence is TGTGCCAGCAGCTGGAAGCAGGGGAGAGAGACCCAGTACTTC.